These 15 T cell receptor beta chains came from one sample sequenced in a study of spatial heterogeneity in lung cancer. Time point specified: blood at routine non-recurrence follow-up after resection. From the 5' RACE reads, TCRdb called clonotypes with MiXCR, one entry per CDR3 protein. The table includes more than 75,000 distinct CDR3 sequences, approximately 19% detected once. Sequenced material: PBMCs, taken at follow-up. The receptors were sampled from a male donor with early-stage non-small cell lung cancer.

The chain is built from TRBV5-1 and TRBJ1-4; possible D gene TRBD1, 6 bases. V dropped 4 bases and J dropped 5 bases, with 12 bases sitting between them. The germline V gene encodes CDR1 SGHRS and CDR2 YFSETQ. This CDR3 is built from 14 residues. This chain's CDR3 is CASSRRGENEKLFF. The CDR3 DNA follows: TGCGCCAGCAGCCGCAGGGGCGAGAATGAAAAACTGTTTTTT.

In this sample, this clonotype turned up a few times. CDR3 residues: CASSLGWSNLEAFF. The CDR3 DNA is TGTGCCAGCAGCTTAGGTTGGAGCAACCTTGAAGCTTTCTTT. The chain uses TRBV7-2 and TRBJ1-1; D is unclear. The germline V and J ends were trimmed by 1 base and 7 bases, with 13 bases remaining between them. The CDR3 has 14 amino acids. CDR1 is SGHTA, CDR2 FQGNSA, per germline.

V gene TRBV5-4 combines with J gene TRBJ2-7; D ambiguous. Looked up from germline, CDR1 is SGHNT and CDR2 is YYREEE (reference sequence). The CDR3 extends over 13 amino acids. Trimming stripped 3 bases from V and 0 bases from J, with 7 bases between. This CDR3 reads CASSSTVSYEQYF. In DNA form, the CDR3 reads TGTGCCAGCAGCTCGACGGTCTCCTACGAGCAGTACTTC.

The chain has TRBV7-3 and TRBJ2-2; 12 bases map to TRBD2. V trimming: 5 bases; J trimming: 8 bases; junction bases outside the gene matches: 9. Per the germline V gene, CDR1 is SGHTA and CDR2 is FQGTGA. The CDR3 length is 16 residues. The CDR3 DNA follows: TGTGCCAGCAGCCCCGGACTAGCGGGGCCCGGAGGGGAGCTGTTTTTT. It is translated as CASSPGLAGPGGELFF.

The chain uses TRBV20-1 and TRBJ2-7; tentatively, D is TRBD1 (6 bases). Trimming cost V 0 bases and J 3 bases, with 9 bases left between them. Germline assignment: CDR1 DFQATT and CDR2 SNEGSKA (reference sequence). The CDR3 spans 13 residues. In nucleotides, the CDR3 is TGCAGTGCTAGAGACAACAGGGTCTACGAGCAGTACTTC. Protein product: CSARDNRVYEQYF.

This clonotype was seen a handful of times. The CDR3 loop is CASSRTGTYEQYV. CDR3 in DNA: TGTGCCAGCAGCCGCACAGGGACCTACGAGCAGTACGTC. This rearrangement joins TRBV5-5 to TRBJ2-7; tentative D call: TRBD1 (6 bases). Germline loops: CDR1 SGHKS, CDR2 YYEKEE (reference sequence). With 4 bases removed from V and 2 bases from J, the gap between germline ends came to 10 bases. CDR3 length: 13 amino acids.

The chain couples TRBV7-2 to TRBJ2-1; TRBD2 matches at 7 bases. There are 16 residues in the CDR3. The ends lost 4 bases at V and 7 bases at J; junction bases unmatched: 13. Germline assignment: CDR1 SGHTA and CDR2 FQGNSA. The CDR3 here is CASSSSLVSGRNEQFF. DNA of the CDR3: TGTGCCAGCAGCTCCTCCTTGGTTAGCGGGCGGAATGAGCAGTTCTTC.

The chain employs TRBV2 and TRBJ1-6; the match to TRBD1 covers 8 bases. Germline CDR1 SNHLY, CDR2 FYNNEI. V lost 5 bases, J lost 2 bases, and 5 bases stayed unmatched. The CDR3 spans 16 residues. The CDR3 DNA reads TGTGCCAGCAGTATTACAGGGGGTGCCTATAATTCACCCCTCCACTTT. Translation: CASSITGGAYNSPLHF.

The chain links TRBV15 to TRBJ2-2; perhaps D is TRBD1 or TRBD2 (6 bases each). V dropped 8 bases and J dropped 0 bases, with 16 bases sitting between them. CDR3 size: 16 residues. Per the germline V gene, CDR1 is LNHNV and CDR2 is YYDKDF (reference sequence). The CDR3 coding sequence is TGTGCCACCGACCGGGGGCGTACTTCGAACACCGGGGAGCTGTTTTTT. Translated: CATDRGRTSNTGELFF. Based on the CDR3 plus reference TRBV15 and TRBJ2-2, the full variable domain is DAMVIQNPRYQVTQFGKPVTLSCSQTLNHNVMYWYQQKSSQAPKLLFHYYDKDFNNEADTPDNFQSRRPNTSFCFLDIRSPGLGDTAMYLCATDRGRTSNTGELFFGEGSRLTVL.

This clonotype was counted only a few times. The rearrangement joins TRBV10-3 to TRBJ1-2; 8 bases align to TRBD1. V lost 6 bases to trimming and J lost 3 bases; unmatched junction nucleotides: 6. The CDR3 extends over 14 amino acids. The germline CDR1 and CDR2 sequences are ENHRY and SYGVKD. The CDR3 here is CAIRETGEHYGYTF. The CDR3 DNA reads as TGTGCCATCAGGGAGACAGGGGAACACTATGGCTACACCTTC.

This sequence joins TRBV5-1 and TRBJ1-1; D remains unclear. In germline, CDR1 is SGHRS, CDR2 YFSETQ. There are 18 residues in the CDR3. The germline V and J ends were trimmed by 0 bases and 2 bases, with 20 bases remaining between them. As DNA, the CDR3 is TGCGCCAGCAGCTTGGACCCGGGAAGAGGGCCCTTAAACACTGAAGCTTTCTTT. Translation gives CASSLDPGRGPLNTEAFF. The variable domain in full, completed from reference TRBV5-1 and TRBJ1-1, reads KAGVTQTPRYLIKTRGQQVTLSCSPISGHRSVSWYQQTPGQGLQFLFEYFSETQRNKGNFPGRFSGRQFSNSRSEMNVSTLELGDSALYLCASSLDPGRGPLNTEAFFGQGTRLTVV.

V and J are TRBV20-1 and TRBJ2-5; D gene unclear. Deletions cut 0 bases from V and 4 bases from J, with 9 bases between. The CDR3 length is 13 residues. The V gene's germline CDR1 is DFQATT and CDR2 SNEGSKA (reference sequence). CDR3 residues: CSARDPSGETQYF. For the CDR3, the DNA is TGCAGTGCTAGAGATCCGTCGGGAGAGACCCAGTACTTC.

This clonotype has only a few counts. The chain has TRBV7-9 and TRBJ1-5, with 8 bases matching TRBD1. CDR3 length: 15 residues. From germline, CDR1 is SEHNR and CDR2 FQNEAQ (reference sequence). With V trimmed by 5 bases and J by 2 bases, 5 bases remained unmatched. CDR3 sequence reads: CASSQGQGRNQPQHF. The CDR3 DNA reads TGTGCCAGCAGCCAAGGACAGGGCCGCAATCAGCCCCAGCATTTT.

J is TRBJ2-1 and V is TRBV19; weak D call: TRBD1 (6 bases). Trimming removed 2 bases at V and 7 bases at J, with 9 bases between. The CDR3 sequence is 13 residues long. From germline, CDR1 is LNHDA and CDR2 SQIVND (reference sequence). This CDR3 reads CASSIQQGNEQFF. CDR3 DNA: TGTGCCAGTAGTATACAACAGGGAAATGAGCAGTTCTTC.

This chain connects TRBV20-1 to TRBJ2-1; D possibly corresponds to TRBD1 (7 bases). The CDR3 contains 13 residues. In germline, CDR1 is DFQATT, CDR2 SNEGSKA (reference sequence). Trimming stripped 6 bases from V and 9 bases from J, with 18 bases between. The CDR3 DNA is TGCAGTGCCGAGGAGGGGGCTGTTGGTGAGCAGTTCTTC. Translation: CSAEEGAVGEQFF.